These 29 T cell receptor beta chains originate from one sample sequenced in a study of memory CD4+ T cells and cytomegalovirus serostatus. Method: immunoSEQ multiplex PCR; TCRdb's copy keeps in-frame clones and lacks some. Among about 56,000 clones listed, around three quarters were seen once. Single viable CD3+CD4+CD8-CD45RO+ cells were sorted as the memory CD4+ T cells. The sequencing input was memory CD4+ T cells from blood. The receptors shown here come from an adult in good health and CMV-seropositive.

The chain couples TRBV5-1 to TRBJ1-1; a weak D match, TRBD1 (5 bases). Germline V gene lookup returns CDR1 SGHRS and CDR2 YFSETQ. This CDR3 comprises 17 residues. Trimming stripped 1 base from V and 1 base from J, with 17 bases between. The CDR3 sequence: CASSLRSRGTSNTEAFF. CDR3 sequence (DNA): TGCGCCAGCAGCTTGAGATCGCGGGGCACTTCGAACACTGAAGCTTTCTTT.

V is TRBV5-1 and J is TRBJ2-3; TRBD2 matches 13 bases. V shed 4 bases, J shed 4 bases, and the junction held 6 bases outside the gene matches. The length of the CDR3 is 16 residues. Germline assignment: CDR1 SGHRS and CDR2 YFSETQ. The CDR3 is CASSTTSGRAADTQYF. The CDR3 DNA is TGCGCCAGCAGCACTACTAGCGGGAGGGCCGCAGATACGCAGTATTTT.

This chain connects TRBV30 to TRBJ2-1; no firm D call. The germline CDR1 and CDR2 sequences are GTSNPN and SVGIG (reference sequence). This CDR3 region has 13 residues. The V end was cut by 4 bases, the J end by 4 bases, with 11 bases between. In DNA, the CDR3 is TGTGCCTGGACCCCCGGGTCTTACAATGAGCAGTTCTTC. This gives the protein CAWTPGSYNEQFF.

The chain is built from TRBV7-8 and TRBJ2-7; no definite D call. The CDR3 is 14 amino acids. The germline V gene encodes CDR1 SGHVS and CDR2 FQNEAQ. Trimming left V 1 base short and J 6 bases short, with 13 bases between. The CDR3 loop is CASSLDPVTGEQYF. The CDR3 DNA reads TGTGCCAGCAGCTTAGACCCGGTTACGGGCGAGCAGTACTTC.

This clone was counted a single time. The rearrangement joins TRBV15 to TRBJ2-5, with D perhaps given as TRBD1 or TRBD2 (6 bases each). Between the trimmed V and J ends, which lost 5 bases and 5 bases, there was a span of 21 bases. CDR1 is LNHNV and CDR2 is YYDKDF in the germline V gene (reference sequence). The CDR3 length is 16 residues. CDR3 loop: CATSSRSGGGRETQYF. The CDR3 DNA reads TGTGCCACCAGCTCGCGGTCTGGAGGGGGGAGGGAGACCCAGTACTTC.

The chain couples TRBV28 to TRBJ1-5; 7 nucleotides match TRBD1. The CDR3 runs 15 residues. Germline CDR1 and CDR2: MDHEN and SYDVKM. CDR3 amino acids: CASQRGDSSNQPQHF. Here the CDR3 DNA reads TGTGCTTCCCAACGGGGGGACAGTTCGAATCAGCCCCAGCATTTT.

The CDR3 sequence: CASSLQMNTEAFF. The CDR3, as DNA: TGTGCCAGCAGCCTACAGATGAACACTGAAGCTTTCTTT. The chain couples TRBV6-6 to TRBJ1-1, with D unresolved. The CDR3 covers 13 residues. V was pared by 6 bases and J by 0 bases, with 8 bases between. Germline values: CDR1 MNHNY, CDR2 SVGAGI (reference sequence).

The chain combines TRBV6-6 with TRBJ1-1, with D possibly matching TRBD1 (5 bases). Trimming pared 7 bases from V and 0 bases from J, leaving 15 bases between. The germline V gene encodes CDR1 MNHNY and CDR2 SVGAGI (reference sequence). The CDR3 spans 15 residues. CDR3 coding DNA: TGTGCCAGCAACTCCTTCGGGGGTATGAACACTGAAGCTTTCTTT. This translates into CASNSFGGMNTEAFF.

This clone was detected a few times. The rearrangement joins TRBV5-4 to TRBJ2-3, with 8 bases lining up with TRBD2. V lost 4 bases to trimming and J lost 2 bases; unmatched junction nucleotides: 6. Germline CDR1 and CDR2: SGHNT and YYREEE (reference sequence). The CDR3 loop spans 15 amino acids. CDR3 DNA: TGTGCCAGCAGCCAGACTAGCGCAGACACAGATACGCAGTATTTT. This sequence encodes CASSQTSADTDTQYF. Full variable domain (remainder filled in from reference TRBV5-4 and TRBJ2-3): ETGVTQSPTHLIKTRGQQVTLRCSSQSGHNTVSWYQQALGQGPQFIFQYYREEENGRGNFPPRFSGLQFPNYSSELNVNALELDDSALYLCASSQTSADTDTQYFGPGTRLTVL.

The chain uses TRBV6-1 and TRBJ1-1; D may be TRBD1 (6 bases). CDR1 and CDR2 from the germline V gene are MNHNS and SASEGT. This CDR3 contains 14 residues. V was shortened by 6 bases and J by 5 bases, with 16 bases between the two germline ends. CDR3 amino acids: CASSPKGGKTEAFF. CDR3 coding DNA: TGTGCCAGCAGCCCCAAGGGGGGGAAGACTGAAGCTTTCTTT.

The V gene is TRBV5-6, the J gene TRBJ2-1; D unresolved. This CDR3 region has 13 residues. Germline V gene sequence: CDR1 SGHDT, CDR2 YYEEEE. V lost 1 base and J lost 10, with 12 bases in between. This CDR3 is CASSLPDGTEQFF. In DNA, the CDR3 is TGTGCCAGCAGCTTGCCGGACGGCACCGAGCAGTTCTTC.

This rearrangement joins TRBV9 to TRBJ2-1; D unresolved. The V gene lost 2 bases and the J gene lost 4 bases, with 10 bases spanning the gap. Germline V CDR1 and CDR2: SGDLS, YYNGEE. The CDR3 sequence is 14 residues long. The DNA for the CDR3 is TGTGCCAGCAGCGTCTCAGGCCTGTACAATGAGCAGTTCTTC. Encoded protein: CASSVSGLYNEQFF.

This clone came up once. This CDR3 reads CAISATSGRPGGETQYF. CDR3 nucleotide sequence: TGTGCCATCAGCGCGACTAGCGGGAGGCCGGGGGGGGAGACCCAGTACTTC. The chain is built from TRBV10-3 and TRBJ2-5, with 13 bases lining up with TRBD2. This CDR3 has 17 residues. J lost 5 bases, V lost 6 bases, and 12 bases had no gene match. Germline CDR1 reads ENHRY; CDR2 reads SYGVKD.

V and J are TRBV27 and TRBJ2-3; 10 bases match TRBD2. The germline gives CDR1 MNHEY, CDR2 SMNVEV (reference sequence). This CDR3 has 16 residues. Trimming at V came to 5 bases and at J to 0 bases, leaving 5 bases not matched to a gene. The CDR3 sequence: CASSELAGISTDTQYF. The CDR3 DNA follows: TGTGCCAGCAGTGAACTAGCGGGAATCAGCACAGATACGCAGTATTTT.

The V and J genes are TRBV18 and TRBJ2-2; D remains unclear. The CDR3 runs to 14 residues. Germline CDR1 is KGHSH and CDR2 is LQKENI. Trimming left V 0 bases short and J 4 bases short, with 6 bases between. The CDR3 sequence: CASSPPTRTGELFF. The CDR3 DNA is TGTGCCAGCTCACCACCGACCCGCACCGGGGAGCTGTTTTTT.

The CDR3 loop is CASSQSATPVKQYF. The CDR3 DNA reads as TGTGCCAGCAGCCAGAGCGCCACGCCTGTAAAGCAGTACTTC. The chain couples TRBV7-2 to TRBJ2-7; D remains unclear. The CDR3 has 14 amino acids. From germline, CDR1 is SGHTA and CDR2 FQGNSA. V shed 5 bases and J shed 8 bases, with 19 bases lying between them.

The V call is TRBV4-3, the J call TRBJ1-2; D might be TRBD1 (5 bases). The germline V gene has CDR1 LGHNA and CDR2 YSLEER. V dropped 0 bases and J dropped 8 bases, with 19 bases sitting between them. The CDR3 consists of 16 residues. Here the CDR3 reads CASSQDGGSLIGGYTF. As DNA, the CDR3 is TGCGCCAGCAGCCAAGACGGGGGATCCCTAATAGGGGGCTACACCTTC.

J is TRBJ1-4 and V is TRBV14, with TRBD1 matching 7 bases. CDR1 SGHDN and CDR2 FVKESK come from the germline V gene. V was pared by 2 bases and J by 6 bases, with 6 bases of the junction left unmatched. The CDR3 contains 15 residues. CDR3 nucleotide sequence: TGTGCCAGCAGCCAACGACAGGGATGGGATGAAAAACTGTTTTTT. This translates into CASSQRQGWDEKLFF.

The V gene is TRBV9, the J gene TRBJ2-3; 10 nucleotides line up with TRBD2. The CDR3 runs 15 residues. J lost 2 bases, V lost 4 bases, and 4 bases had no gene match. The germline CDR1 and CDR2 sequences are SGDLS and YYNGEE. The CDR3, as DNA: TGTGCCAGCAGCCGGACTAGCGGTATCACAGATACGCAGTATTTT. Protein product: CASSRTSGITDTQYF. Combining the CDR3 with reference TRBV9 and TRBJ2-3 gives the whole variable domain DSGVTQTPKHLITATGQRVTLRCSPRSGDLSVYWYQQSLDQGLQFLIQYYNGEERAKGNILERFSAQQFPDLHSELNLSSLELGDSALYFCASSRTSGITDTQYFGPGTRLTVL.

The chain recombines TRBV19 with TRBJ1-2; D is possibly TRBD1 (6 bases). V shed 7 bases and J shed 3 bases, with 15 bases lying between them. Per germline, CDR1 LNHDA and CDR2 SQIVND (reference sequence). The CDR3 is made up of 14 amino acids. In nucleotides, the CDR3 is TGTGCCAGTAACCTAACCCCAGGGGACTATGGCTACACCTTC. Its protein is CASNLTPGDYGYTF.

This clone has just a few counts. CDR3 residues: CASSMSRSGGAFF. The CDR3 DNA reads as TGTGCCAGTAGTATGAGCCGGTCAGGGGGAGCTTTCTTT. V gene TRBV19 combines with J gene TRBJ1-1; TRBD1 matches at 7 bases. This CDR3 spans 13 amino acids. Germline-derived CDR1 and CDR2 are LNHDA and SQIVND (reference sequence). V gave up 3 bases and J gave up 10 bases; unmatched junction bases: 8.

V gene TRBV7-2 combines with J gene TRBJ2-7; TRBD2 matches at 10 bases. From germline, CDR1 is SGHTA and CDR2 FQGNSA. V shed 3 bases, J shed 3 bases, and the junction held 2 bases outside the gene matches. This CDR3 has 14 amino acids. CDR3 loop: CASSFSSGSYEQYV. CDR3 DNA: TGTGCCAGCAGCTTTTCTAGCGGGAGCTACGAGCAGTACGTC.

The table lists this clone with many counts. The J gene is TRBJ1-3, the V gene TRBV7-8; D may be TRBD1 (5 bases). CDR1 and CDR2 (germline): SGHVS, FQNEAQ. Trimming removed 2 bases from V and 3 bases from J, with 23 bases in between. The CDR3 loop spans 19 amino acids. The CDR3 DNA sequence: TGTGCCAGCAGCTTATCCGCCGCGGCAGGGCTATCAGTTGGAAACACCATATATTTT. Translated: CASSLSAAAGLSVGNTIYF.

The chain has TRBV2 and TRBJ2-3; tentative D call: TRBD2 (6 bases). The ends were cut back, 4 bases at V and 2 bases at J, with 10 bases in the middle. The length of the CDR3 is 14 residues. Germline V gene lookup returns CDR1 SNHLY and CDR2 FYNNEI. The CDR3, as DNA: TGTGCCAGCAGTGCGGGACTTCCCACAGATACGCAGTATTTT. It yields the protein CASSAGLPTDTQYF.

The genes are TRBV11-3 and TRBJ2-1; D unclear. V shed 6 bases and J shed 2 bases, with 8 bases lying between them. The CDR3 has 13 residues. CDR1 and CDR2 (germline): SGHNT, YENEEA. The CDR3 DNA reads TGTGCCAGCAGTTGGTTGACCTACAATGAGCAGTTCTTC. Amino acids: CASSWLTYNEQFF.

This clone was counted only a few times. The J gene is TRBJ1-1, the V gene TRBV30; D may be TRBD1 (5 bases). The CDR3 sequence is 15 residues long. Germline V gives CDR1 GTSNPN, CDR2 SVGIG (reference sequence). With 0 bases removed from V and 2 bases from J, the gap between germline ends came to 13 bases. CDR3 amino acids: CAWSVTDSPNTEAFF. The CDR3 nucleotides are TGTGCCTGGAGTGTTACCGACAGCCCTAACACTGAAGCTTTCTTT.

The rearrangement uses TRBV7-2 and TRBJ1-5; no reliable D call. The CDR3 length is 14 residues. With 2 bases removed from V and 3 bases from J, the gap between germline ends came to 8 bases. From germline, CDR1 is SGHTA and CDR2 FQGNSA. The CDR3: CASSLSHPNQPQHF. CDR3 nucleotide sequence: TGTGCCAGCAGCTTATCCCATCCCAATCAGCCCCAGCATTTT.

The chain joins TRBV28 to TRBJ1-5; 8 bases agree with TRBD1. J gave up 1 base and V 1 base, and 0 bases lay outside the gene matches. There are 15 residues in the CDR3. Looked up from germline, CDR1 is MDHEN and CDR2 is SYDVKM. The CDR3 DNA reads TGTGCCAGCAGTTTATACAGGGGGAGCAATCAGCCCCAGCATTTT. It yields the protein CASSLYRGSNQPQHF.

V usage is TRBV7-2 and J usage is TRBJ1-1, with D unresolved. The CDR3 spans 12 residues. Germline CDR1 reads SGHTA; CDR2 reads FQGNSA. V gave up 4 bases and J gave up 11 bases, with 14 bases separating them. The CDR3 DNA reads TGTGCCAGCAGCTCCCGGGAGCTCCTGGCTTTCTTT. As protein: CASSSRELLAFF.